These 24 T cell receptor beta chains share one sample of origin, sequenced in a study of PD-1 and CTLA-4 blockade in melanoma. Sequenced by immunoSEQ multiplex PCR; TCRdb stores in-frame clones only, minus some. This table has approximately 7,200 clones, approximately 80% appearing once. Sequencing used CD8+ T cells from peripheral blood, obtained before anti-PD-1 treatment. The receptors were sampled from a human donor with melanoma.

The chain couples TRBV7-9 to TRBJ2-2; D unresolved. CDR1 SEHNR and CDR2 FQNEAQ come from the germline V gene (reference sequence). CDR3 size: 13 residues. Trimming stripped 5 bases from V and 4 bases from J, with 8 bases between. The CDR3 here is CASSPTLTGELFF. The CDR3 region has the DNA TGTGCCAGCAGCCCGACGCTCACCGGGGAGCTGTTTTTT. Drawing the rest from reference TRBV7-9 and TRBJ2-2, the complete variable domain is DTGVSQNPRHKITKRGQNVTFRCDPISEHNRLYWYRQTLGQGPEFLTYFQNEAQLEKSRLLSDRFSAERPKGSFSTLEIQRTEQGDSAMYLCASSPTLTGELFFGEGSRLTVL.

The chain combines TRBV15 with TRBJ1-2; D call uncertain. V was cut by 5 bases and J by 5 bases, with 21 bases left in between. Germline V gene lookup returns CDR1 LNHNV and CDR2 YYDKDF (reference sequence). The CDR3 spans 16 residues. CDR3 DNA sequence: TGTGCCACCAGCGCCCGCACCGGGCCCGACGGATATGGCTACACCTTC. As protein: CATSARTGPDGYGYTF.

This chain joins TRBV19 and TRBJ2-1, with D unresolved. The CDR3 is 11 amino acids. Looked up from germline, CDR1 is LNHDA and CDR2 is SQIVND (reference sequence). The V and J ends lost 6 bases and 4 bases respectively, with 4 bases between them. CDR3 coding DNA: TGTGCCAGTAGGGGTTACAATGAGCAGTTCTTC. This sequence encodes CASRGYNEQFF.

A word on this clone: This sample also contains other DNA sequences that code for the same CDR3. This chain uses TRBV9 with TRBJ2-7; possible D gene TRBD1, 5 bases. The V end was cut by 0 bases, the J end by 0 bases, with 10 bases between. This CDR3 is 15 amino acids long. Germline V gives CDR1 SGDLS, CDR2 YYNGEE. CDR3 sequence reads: CASSVGWGPSYEQYF. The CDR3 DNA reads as TGTGCCAGCAGCGTAGGGTGGGGCCCCTCCTACGAGCAGTACTTC.

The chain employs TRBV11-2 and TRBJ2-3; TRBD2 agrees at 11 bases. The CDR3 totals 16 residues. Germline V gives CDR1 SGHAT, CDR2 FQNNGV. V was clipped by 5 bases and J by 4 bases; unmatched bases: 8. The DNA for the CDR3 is TGTGCCAGCAGCCCAACTAGCGGGAGCTTCGCAGATACGCAGTATTTT. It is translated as CASSPTSGSFADTQYF. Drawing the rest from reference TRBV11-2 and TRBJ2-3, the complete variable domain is EAGVAQSPRYKIIEKRQSVAFWCNPISGHATLYWYQQILGQGPKLLIQFQNNGVVDDSQLPKDRFSAERLKGVDSTLKIQPAKLEDSAVYLCASSPTSGSFADTQYFGPGTRLTVL.

DNA for the CDR3: TGTGCCAGCAGCTTCAGCTCCTACAATGAGCAGTTCTTC. It yields the protein CASSFSSYNEQFF. The chain is built from TRBV13 and TRBJ2-1; D uncertain. Germline lookup yields CDR1 PRHDT and CDR2 FYEKMQ (reference sequence). The CDR3 length is 13 residues. V dropped 3 bases and J dropped 0 bases, with 3 bases sitting between them.

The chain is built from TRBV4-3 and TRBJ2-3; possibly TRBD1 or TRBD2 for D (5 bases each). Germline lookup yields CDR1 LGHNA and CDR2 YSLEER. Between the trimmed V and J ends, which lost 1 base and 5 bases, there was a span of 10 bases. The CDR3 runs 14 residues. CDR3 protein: CASSQGGRQDTQYF. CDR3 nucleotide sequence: TGCGCCAGCAGCCAAGGGGGACGACAAGATACGCAGTATTTT.

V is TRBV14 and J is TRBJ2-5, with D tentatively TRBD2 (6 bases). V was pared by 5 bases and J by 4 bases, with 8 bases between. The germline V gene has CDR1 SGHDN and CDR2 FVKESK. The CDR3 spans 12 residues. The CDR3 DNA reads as TGTGCCAGCAGCTGGGGGGTAGAGACCCAGTACTTC. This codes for CASSWGVETQYF.

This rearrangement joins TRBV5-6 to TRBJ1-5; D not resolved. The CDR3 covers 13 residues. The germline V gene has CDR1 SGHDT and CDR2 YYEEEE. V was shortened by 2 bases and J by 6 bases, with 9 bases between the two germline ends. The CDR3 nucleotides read TGTGCCAGCAGCTTCGGGGTAGGTCAGCCCCAGCATTTT. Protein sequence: CASSFGVGQPQHF.

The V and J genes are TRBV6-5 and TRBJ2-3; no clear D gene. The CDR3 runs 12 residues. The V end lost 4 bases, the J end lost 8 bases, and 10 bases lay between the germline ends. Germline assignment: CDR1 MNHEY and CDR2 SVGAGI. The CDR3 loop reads CASSSYTSTQYF. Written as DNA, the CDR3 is TGTGCCAGCAGTTCGTACACCAGTACGCAGTATTTT.

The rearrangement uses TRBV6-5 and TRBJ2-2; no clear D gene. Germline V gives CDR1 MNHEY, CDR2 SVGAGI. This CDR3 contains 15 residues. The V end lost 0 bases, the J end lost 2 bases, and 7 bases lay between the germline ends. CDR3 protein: CASSYSISNTGELFF. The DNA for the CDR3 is TGTGCCAGCAGTTACTCGATATCCAACACCGGGGAGCTGTTTTTT.

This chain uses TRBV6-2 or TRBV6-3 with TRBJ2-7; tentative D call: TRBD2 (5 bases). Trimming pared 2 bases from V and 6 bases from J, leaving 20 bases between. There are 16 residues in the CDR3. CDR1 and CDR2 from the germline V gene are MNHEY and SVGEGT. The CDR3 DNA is TGTGCCAGCAGTTACCCACCGTTAGCGATTTCAGGCGAGCAGTACTTC. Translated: CASSYPPLAISGEQYF.

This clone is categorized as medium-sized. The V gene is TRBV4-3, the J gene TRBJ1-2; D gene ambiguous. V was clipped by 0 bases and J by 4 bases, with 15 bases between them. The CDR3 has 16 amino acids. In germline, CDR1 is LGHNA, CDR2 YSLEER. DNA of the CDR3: TGCGCCAGCAGCCAAGATGTGGGGTCAGCCGGCTATGGCTACACCTTC. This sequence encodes CASSQDVGSAGYGYTF.

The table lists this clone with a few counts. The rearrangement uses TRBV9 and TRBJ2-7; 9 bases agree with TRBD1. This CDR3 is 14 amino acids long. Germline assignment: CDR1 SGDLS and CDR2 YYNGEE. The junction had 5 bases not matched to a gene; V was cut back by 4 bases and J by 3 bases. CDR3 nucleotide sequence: TGTGCCAGCAGCCCAGGGACAGGGTACTACGAGCAGTACTTC. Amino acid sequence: CASSPGTGYYEQYF.

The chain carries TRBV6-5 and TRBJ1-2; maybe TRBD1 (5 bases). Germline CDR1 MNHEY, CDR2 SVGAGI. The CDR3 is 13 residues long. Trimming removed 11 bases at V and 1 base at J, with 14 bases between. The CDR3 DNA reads TGTGCCGTTTCGGCAGGGAATAACTATGGCTACACCTTC. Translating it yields CAVSAGNNYGYTF.

CDR3 bases: TGTGCCAGCAGCTTAACCGCAGGAAGCTCCTACGAGCAGTACTTC. Residues: CASSLTAGSSYEQYF. The chain employs TRBV5-6 and TRBJ2-7; no clear D. The CDR3 is 15 amino acids. Germline CDR1 SGHDT, CDR2 YYEEEE. The germline V and J ends were trimmed by 2 bases and 0 bases, with 12 bases remaining between them.

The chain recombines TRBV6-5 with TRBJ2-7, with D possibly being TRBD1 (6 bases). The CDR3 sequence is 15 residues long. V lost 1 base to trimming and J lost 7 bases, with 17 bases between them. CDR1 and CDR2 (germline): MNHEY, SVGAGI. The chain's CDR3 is CASSYLGTSTREQYF. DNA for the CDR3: TGTGCCAGCAGTTACTTAGGGACATCAACACGGGAGCAGTACTTC.

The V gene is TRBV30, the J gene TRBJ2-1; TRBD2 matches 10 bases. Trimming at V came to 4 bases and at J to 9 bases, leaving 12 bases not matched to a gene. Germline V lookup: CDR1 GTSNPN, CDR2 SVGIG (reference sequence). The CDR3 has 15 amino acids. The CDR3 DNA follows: TGTGCCTGGACCGTTTGGACTAGCGGCTGGGGTGAGCAGTTCTTC. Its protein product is CAWTVWTSGWGEQFF.

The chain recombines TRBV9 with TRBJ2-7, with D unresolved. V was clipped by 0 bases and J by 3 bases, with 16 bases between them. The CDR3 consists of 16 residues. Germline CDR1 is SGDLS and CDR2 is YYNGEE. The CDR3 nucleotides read TGTGCCAGCAGCGTAGGAGGTTCCGGCGCGTACTACGAGCAGTACTTC. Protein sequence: CASSVGGSGAYYEQYF.

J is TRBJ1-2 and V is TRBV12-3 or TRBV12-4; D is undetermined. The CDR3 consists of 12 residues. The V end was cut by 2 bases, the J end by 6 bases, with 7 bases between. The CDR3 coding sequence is TGTGCCAGCAGTTTACAGCTGAATGGCTACACCTTC. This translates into CASSLQLNGYTF.

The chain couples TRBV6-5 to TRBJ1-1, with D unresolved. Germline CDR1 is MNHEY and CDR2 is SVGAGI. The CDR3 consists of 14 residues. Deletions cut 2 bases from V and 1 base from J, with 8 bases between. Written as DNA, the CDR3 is TGTGCCAGCAGTTACGGACCTACGAACACTGAAGCTTTCTTT. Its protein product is CASSYGPTNTEAFF.

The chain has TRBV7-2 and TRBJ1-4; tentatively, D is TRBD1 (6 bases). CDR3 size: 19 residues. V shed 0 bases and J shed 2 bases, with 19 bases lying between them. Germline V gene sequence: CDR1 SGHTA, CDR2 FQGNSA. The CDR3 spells CASSLASGALISTNEKLFF. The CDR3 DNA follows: TGTGCCAGCAGCTTAGCCTCGGGGGCGCTTATATCGACTAATGAAAAACTGTTTTTT.

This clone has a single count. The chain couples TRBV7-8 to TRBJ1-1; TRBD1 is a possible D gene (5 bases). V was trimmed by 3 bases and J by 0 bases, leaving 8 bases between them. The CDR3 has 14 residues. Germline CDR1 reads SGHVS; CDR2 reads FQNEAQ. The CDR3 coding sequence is TGTGCCAGCAGCTTGGGACGGTTGAACACTGAAGCTTTCTTT. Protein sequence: CASSLGRLNTEAFF.

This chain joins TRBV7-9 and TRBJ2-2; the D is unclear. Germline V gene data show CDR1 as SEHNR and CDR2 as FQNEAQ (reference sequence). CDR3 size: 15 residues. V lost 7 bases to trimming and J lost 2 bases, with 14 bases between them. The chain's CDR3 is CASNPTGTNTGELFF. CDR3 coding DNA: TGTGCCAGCAACCCGACCGGCACCAACACCGGGGAGCTGTTTTTT. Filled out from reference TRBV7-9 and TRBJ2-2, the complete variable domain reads DTGVSQNPRHKITKRGQNVTFRCDPISEHNRLYWYRQTLGQGPEFLTYFQNEAQLEKSRLLSDRFSAERPKGSFSTLEIQRTEQGDSAMYLCASNPTGTNTGELFFGEGSRLTVL.